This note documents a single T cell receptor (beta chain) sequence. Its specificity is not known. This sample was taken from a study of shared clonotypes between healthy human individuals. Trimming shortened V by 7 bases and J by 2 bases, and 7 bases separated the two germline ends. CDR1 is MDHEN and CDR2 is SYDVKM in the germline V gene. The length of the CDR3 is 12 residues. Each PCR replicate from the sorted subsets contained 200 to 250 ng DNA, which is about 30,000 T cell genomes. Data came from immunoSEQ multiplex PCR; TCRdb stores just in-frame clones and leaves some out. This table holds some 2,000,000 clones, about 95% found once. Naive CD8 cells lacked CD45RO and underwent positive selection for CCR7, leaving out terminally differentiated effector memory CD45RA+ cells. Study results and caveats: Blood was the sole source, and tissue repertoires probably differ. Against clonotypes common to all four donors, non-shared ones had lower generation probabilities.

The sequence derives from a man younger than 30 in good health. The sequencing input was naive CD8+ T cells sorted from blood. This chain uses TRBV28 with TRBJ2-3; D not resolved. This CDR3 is CASNWDTDTQYF. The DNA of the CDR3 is TGTGCCAGCAACTGGGACACAGATACGCAGTATTTT. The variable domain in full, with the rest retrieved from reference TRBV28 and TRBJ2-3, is DVKVTQSSRYLVKRTGEKVFLECVQDMDHENMFWYRQDPGLGLRLIYFSYDVKMKEKGDIPEGYSVSREKKERFSLILESASTNQTSMYLCASNWDTDTQYFGPGTRLTVL.